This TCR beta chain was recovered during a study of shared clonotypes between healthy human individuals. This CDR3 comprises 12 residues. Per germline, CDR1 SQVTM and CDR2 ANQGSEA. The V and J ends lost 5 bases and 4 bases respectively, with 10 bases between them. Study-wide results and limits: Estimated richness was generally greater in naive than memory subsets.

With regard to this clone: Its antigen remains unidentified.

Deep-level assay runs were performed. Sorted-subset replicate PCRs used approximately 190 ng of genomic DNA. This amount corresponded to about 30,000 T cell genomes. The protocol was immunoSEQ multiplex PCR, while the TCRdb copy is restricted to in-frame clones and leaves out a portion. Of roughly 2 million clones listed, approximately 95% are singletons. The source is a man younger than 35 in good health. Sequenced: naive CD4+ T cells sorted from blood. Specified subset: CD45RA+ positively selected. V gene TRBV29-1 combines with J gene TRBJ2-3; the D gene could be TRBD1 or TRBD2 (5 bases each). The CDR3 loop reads CSVNMGADTQYF. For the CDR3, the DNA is TGCAGCGTTAATATGGGGGCAGATACGCAGTATTTT.